What follows is one T cell receptor (beta chain) and its context. The sample comes from a study of shared clonotypes between healthy human individuals. V shed 4 bases and J shed 6 bases, with 7 bases lying between them. Per the germline V gene, CDR1 is MNHEY and CDR2 is SVGAGI. The CDR3 covers 12 residues. Execution of the assay was at deep level. Method: immunoSEQ multiplex PCR; TCRdb's copy keeps in-frame clones and lacks some. This sample has 400,000 to 600,000 clones; around 79% occur once, and the top ten carry about 12%. The V and J genes are TRBV6-5 and TRBJ2-1; D is possibly TRBD2 (5 bases). The sequenced sample was PBMCs. This TCR was recovered from a woman aged 40 to 50 in good health. Some clones in this sample may be carry-over from other donors' samples. CDR3 sequence: CASSLSGNEQFF. The CDR3 DNA follows: TGTGCCAGCAGTTTAAGCGGCAATGAGCAGTTCTTC.